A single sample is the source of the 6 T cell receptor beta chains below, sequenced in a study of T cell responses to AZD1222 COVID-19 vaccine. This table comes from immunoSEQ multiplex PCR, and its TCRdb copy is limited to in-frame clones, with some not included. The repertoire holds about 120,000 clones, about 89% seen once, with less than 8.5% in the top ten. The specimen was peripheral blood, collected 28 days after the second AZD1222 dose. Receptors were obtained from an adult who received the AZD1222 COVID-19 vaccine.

The DNA of the CDR3 is TGTGCCAGCAGCTTAGGGGACACCCTGAATCAGCCCCAGCATTTT. This encodes CASSLGDTLNQPQHF. V is TRBV7-2 and J is TRBJ1-5; D is possibly TRBD1 (6 bases). The germline gives CDR1 SGHTA, CDR2 FQGNSA. V gave up 1 base and J gave up 4 bases, with 11 bases separating them. The CDR3 extends over 15 amino acids.

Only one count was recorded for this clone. CDR3 residues: CASSLSGTGVHEQYF. Here the CDR3 DNA reads TGTGCCAGCAGCCTTTCCGGGACAGGGGTCCACGAGCAGTACTTC. This sequence joins TRBV9 and TRBJ2-7, with TRBD1 matching 10 bases. This CDR3 contains 15 residues. The V gene end was trimmed by 4 bases and the J gene end by 5 bases; junction bases not matched to a gene: 9. Per germline, CDR1 SGDLS and CDR2 YYNGEE. The variable domain in full, completed from reference TRBV9 and TRBJ2-7, reads DSGVTQTPKHLITATGQRVTLRCSPRSGDLSVYWYQQSLDQGLQFLIQYYNGEERAKGNILERFSAQQFPDLHSELNLSSLELGDSALYFCASSLSGTGVHEQYFGPGTRLTVT.

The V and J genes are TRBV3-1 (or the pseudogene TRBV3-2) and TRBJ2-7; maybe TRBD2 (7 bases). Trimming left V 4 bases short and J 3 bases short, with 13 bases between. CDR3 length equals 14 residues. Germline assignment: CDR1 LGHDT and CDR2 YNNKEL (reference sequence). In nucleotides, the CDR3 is TGTGCCAGCAGCCCGGGGGGCGCTTTCTACGAGCAGTACTTC. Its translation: CASSPGGAFYEQYF.

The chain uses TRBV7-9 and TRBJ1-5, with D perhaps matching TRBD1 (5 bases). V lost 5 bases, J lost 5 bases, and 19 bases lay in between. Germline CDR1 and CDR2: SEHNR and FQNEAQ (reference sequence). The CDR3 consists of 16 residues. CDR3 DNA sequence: TGTGCCAGCAGCCCCGAAATCTCTGGGGGATATCAGCCCCAGCATTTT. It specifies CASSPEISGGYQPQHF. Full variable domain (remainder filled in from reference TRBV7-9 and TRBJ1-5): DTGVSQNPRHKITKRGQNVTFRCDPISEHNRLYWYRQTLGQGPEFLTYFQNEAQLEKSRLLSDRFSAERPKGSFSTLEIQRTEQGDSAMYLCASSPEISGGYQPQHFGDGTRLSIL.

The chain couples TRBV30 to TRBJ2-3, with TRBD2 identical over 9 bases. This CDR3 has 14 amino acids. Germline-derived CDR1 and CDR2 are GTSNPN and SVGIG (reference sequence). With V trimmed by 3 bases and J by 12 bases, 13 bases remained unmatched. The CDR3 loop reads CAWSLGGRGGGQYF. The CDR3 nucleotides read TGTGCCTGGAGCCTAGGTGGGCGGGGGGGCGGACAGTATTTT. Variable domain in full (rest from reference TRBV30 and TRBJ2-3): SQTIHQWPATLVQPVGSPLSLECTVEGTSNPNLYWYRQAAGRGLQLLFYSVGIGQISSEVPQNLSASRPQDRQFILSSKKLLLSDSGFYLCAWSLGGRGGGQYFGPGTRLTVL.

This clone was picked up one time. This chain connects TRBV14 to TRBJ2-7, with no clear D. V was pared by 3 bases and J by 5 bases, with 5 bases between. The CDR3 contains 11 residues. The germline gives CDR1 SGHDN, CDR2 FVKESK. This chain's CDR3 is CASSHSNEQYF. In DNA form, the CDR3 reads TGTGCCAGCAGCCACTCTAACGAGCAGTACTTC.